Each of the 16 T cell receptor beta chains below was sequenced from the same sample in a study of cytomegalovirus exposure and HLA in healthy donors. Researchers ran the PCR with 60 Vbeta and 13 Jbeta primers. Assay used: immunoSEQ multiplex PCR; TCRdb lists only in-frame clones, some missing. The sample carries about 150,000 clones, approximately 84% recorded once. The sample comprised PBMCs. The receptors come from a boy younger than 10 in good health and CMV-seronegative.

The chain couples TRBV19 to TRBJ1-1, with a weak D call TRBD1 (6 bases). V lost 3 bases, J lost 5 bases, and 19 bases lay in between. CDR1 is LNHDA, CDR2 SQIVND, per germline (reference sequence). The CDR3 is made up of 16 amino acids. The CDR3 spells CASSMYTGGPGTEAFF. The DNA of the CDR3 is TGTGCCAGTAGTATGTACACGGGGGGCCCGGGAACTGAAGCTTTCTTT. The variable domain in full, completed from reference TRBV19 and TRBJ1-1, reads DGGITQSPKYLFRKEGQNVTLSCEQNLNHDAMYWYRQDPGQGLRLIYYSQIVNDFQKGDIAEGYSVSREKKESFPLTVTSAQKNPTAFYLCASSMYTGGPGTEAFFGQGTRLTVV.

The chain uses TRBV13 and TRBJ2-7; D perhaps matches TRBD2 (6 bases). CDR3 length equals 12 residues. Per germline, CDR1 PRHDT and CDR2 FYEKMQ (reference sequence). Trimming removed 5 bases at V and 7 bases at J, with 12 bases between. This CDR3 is CASSLLGGEQYF. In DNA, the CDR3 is TGTGCCAGCAGCCTTCTGGGAGGTGAGCAGTACTTC.

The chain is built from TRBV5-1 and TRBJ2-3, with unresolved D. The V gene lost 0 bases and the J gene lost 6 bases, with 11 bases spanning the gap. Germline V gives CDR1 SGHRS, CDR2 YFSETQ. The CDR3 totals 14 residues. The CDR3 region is CASSLVLGSDTQYF. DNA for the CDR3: TGCGCCAGCAGCTTGGTTCTAGGCTCCGATACGCAGTATTTT.

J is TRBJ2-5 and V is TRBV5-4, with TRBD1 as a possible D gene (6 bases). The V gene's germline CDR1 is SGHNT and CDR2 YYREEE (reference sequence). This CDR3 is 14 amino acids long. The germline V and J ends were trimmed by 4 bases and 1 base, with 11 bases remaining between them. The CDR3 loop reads CASSIKQGQETQYF. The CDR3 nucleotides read TGTGCCAGCAGCATTAAACAGGGCCAAGAGACCCAGTACTTC.

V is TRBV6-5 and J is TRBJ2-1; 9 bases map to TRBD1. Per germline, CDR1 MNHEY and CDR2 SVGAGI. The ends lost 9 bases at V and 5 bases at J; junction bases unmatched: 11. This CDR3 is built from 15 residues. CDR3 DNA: TGTGCCAGTCTCCCCGGACAGGGGAGGAACAATGAGCAGTTCTTC. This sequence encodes CASLPGQGRNNEQFF.

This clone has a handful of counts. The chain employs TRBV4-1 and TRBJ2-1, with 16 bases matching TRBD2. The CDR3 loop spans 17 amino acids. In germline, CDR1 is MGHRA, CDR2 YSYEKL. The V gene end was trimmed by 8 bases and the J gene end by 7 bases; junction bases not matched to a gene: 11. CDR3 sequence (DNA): TGCGCCAGCCTAAGGGGGGGACTAGCGGGAGGGGAGAATGAGCAGTTCTTC. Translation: CASLRGGLAGGENEQFF.

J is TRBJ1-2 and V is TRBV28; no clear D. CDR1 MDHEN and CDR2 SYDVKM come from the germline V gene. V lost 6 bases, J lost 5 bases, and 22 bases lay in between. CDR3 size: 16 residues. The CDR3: CASSLGSPKGGYGYTF. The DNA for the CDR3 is TGTGCCAGCAGCCTCGGGTCCCCAAAGGGCGGGTATGGCTACACCTTC.

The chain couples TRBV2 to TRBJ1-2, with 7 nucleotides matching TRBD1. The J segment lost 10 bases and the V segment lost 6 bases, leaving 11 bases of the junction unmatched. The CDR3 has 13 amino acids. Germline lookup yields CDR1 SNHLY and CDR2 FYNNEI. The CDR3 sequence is CASRTGQGVVYTF. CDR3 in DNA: TGTGCCAGCAGGACAGGGCAGGGGGTTGTCTACACCTTC.

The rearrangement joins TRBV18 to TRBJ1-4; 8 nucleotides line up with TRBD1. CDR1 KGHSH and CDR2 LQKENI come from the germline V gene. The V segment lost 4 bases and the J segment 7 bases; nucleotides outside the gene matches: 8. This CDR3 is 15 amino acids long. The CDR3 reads CASSLSQGAREKLFF. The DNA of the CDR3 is TGTGCCAGCTCACTATCTCAGGGGGCGCGTGAAAAACTGTTTTTT.

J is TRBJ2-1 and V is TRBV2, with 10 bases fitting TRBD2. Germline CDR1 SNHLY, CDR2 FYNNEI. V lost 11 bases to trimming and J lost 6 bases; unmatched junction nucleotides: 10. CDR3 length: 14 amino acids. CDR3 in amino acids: CASRGTSEGNEQFF. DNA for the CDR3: TGTGCCTCCAGGGGGACTAGCGAGGGCAATGAGCAGTTCTTC.

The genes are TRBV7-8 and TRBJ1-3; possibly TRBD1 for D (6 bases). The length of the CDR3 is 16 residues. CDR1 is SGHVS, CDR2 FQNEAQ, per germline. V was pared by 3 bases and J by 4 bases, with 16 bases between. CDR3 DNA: TGTGCCAGCAGCTTGGGCAACAGGGTCGGCGGAAACACCATATATTTT. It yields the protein CASSLGNRVGGNTIYF.

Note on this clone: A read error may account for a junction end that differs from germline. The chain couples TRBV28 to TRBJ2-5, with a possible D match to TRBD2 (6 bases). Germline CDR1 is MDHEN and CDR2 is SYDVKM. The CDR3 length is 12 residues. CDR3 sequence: CASSSKLGGSNF. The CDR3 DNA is TGTGCCAGCAGTTCAAAACTGGGGGGTAGTAACTTC. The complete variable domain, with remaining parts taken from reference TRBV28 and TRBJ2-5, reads DVKVTQSSRYLVKRTGEKVFLECVQDMDHENMFWYRQDPGLGLRLIYFSYDVKMKEKGDIPEGYSVSREKKERFSLILESASTNQTSMYLCASSSKLGGSNFGPGTRLLVL.

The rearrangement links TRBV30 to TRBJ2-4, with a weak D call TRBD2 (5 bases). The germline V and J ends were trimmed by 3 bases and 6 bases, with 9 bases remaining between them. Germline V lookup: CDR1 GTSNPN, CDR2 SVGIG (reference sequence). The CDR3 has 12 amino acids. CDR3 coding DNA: TGTGCCTGGAGCCCTCGGGGAAACATTCAGTACTTC. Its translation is CAWSPRGNIQYF.

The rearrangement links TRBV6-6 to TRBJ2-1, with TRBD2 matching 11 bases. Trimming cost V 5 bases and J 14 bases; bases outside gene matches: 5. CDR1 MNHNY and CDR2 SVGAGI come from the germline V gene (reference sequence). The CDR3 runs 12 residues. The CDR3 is CASSALAGEEFF. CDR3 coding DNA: TGTGCCAGCAGTGCACTAGCGGGAGAGGAGTTCTTC.

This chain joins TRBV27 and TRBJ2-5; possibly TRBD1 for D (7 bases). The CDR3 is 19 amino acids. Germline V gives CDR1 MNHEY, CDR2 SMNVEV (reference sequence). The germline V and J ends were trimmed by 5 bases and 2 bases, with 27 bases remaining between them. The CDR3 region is CASSVGARGARVLQETQYF. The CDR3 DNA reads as TGTGCCAGCAGTGTAGGCGCCAGGGGGGCGCGGGTCCTACAAGAGACCCAGTACTTC.

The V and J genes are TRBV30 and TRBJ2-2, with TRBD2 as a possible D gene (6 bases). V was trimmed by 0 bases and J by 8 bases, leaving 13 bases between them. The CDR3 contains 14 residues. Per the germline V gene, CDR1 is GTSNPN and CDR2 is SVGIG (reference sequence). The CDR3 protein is CAWSVLAISGELFF. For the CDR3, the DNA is TGTGCCTGGAGTGTACTAGCAATTTCGGGGGAGCTGTTTTTT.